What follows are 10 T cell receptor beta chains derived from one specimen sequenced in a study (TCRdb year 2016). Receptor amplification or capture employed RT-PCR. The reads were generated on an Illumina MiSeq. Using fastp trimming at Q25 and MiXCR clonotype assembly, TCRdb reanalyzed the public sequencing data and kept in-frame beta chains. For every CDR3 protein sequence, its rows merge into one entry that carries the most common genes and DNA. For this sample there are about 680,000 distinct CDR3 sequences; approximately 14% appear just once. About 3.6% of the sample goes to the ten largest clones. Sequenced sample: memory CD4+ T cells from blood. These receptors came from a female donor in good health, serving as a healthy control.

This clonotype was seen a handful of times. At one of its ends the junction is not consistent with the germline gene, which may arise from a read error. V is TRBV7-7 and J is TRBJ1-1, with TRBD1 matching 10 bases. CDR3 size: 13 residues. From germline, CDR1 is SSHAT and CDR2 FNYEAQ (reference sequence). CDR3 sequence (DNA): TGTGCTAGCAGCCGAGGACAGGGGGCTGAAGCTTTCTTT. Translation: CASSRGQGAEAFF.

In this sample, this clonotype turned up many times. The chain links TRBV10-3 to TRBJ1-1; D ambiguous. V gave up 0 bases and J gave up 3 bases, with 14 bases separating them. The CDR3 runs 16 residues. Germline lookup yields CDR1 ENHRY and CDR2 SYGVKD. The CDR3 sequence is CAISESRMFSHTEAFF. As DNA, the CDR3 is TGTGCCATCAGTGAGTCGAGGATGTTCAGTCACACTGAAGCTTTCTTT.

This clonotype has a count of ten or more. This chain connects TRBV5-6 to TRBJ2-7; maybe TRBD2 (6 bases). The germline gives CDR1 SGHDT, CDR2 YYEEEE. The CDR3 is 13 amino acids. Between the trimmed V and J ends, which lost 1 base and 7 bases, there was a span of 12 bases. In DNA form, the CDR3 reads TGTGCCAGCAGCTTGATACACAGCGGGGAGCAGTACTTC. Translated, it gives CASSLIHSGEQYF. The entire variable domain, with the rest obtained from reference TRBV5-6 and TRBJ2-7, is as follows: DAGVTQSPTHLIKTRGQQVTLRCSPKSGHDTVSWYQQALGQGPQFIFQYYEEEERQRGNFPDRFSGHQFPNYSSELNVNALLLGDSALYLCASSLIHSGEQYFGPGTRLTVT.

The sample holds many counts of this clonotype. V gene TRBV20-1 combines with J gene TRBJ2-7, with unresolved D. Germline V gene lookup returns CDR1 DFQATT and CDR2 SNEGSKA (reference sequence). The length of the CDR3 is 14 residues. V was shortened by 5 bases and J by 0 bases, with 14 bases between the two germline ends. The CDR3 reads CSAEHNPSSYEQYF. CDR3 bases: TGCAGTGCTGAGCACAATCCCAGCTCCTACGAGCAGTACTTC.

This clonotype was detected many times. The chain employs TRBV12-3 or TRBV12-4 and TRBJ2-7, with a possible D match to TRBD2 (5 bases). This CDR3 is 13 amino acids long. Trimming stripped 6 bases from V and 3 bases from J, with 12 bases between. This chain's CDR3 is CASRTFRGYEQYF. In DNA form, the CDR3 reads TGTGCCAGCAGGACCTTTCGGGGCTACGAGCAGTACTTC.

The chain joins TRBV7-2 to TRBJ2-7; 7 bases line up with TRBD1. The CDR3 consists of 14 residues. The germline CDR1 and CDR2 sequences are SGHTA and FQGNSA. V gave up 5 bases and J gave up 3 bases; unmatched junction bases: 7. Here the CDR3 DNA reads TGTGCCAGCAGCAACCGGGACAGTTACTACGAGCAGTACTTC. Translation: CASSNRDSYYEQYF.

This clonotype came up a few times. The chain has TRBV7-8 and TRBJ2-1; 9 bases match TRBD2. This CDR3 is built from 15 residues. CDR1 SGHVS and CDR2 FQNEAQ come from the germline V gene. The J segment lost 4 bases and the V segment lost 5 bases, leaving 6 bases of the junction unmatched. In nucleotides, the CDR3 is TGTGCCAGCAGCCTGACTAGCGGAAAGTACAATGAGCAGTTCTTC. Amino acid sequence: CASSLTSGKYNEQFF. Complete variable domain (other parts from reference TRBV7-8 and TRBJ2-1): GAGVSQSPRYKVAKRGQDVALRCDPISGHVSLFWYQQALGQGPEFLTYFQNEAQLDKSGLPSDRFFAERPEGSVSTLKIQRTQQEDSAVYLCASSLTSGKYNEQFFGPGTRLTVL.

The chain recombines TRBV24-1 with TRBJ1-5; D is ambiguous. CDR3 length: 16 residues. Germline CDR1 reads KGHDR; CDR2 reads SFDVKD. The V and J ends lost 6 bases and 0 bases respectively, with 14 bases between them. DNA for the CDR3: TGTGCCACCAGTCACCGGGAGCTCAATAGCAATCAGCCCCAGCATTTT. Residues: CATSHRELNSNQPQHF.

This clonotype was seen ten or more times. V usage is TRBV5-1 and J usage is TRBJ2-5; D remains unclear. The CDR3 extends over 15 amino acids. V was clipped by 1 base and J by 1 base, with 11 bases between them. Germline CDR1 reads SGHRS; CDR2 reads YFSETQ. The CDR3 DNA sequence: TGCGCCAGCAGCTTGCTAGGGCTCGGCCAAGAGACCCAGTACTTC. Encoded protein: CASSLLGLGQETQYF.

The DNA of the CDR3 is TGTGCCAGCACCGCTGGACTAGCGGGAGCCATCAATGAGCAGTTCTTC. Protein sequence: CASTAGLAGAINEQFF. The chain is built from TRBV3-1 and TRBJ2-1; 13 bases are a match to TRBD2. This CDR3 has 16 residues. The V gene's germline CDR1 is LGHDT and CDR2 YNNKEL (reference sequence). Trimming removed 7 bases from V and 6 bases from J; junction bases left unmatched: 9.